This T cell receptor beta chain is from a study of T cells in Graves' hyperthyroidism and ophthalmopathy. Study-wide background: Initial diagnosis, before any treatment, was when peripheral blood was collected.

Amplification targeted TCR beta CDR3 regions from RNA transcripts. First-round RT-PCR targeting the TCR CDR3 was performed with the HTBI primer set. TCRdb passed the multiplex PCR reads through MiXCR, listing each CDR3 protein once. The sample yields around 380,000 distinct CDR3 sequences, roughly 14% seen once. Hyperthyroidism, newly diagnosed and lasting under 2 months, affected patients aged 18 to 65. The study excluded patients with uncontrolled infection, other autoimmune disease, pregnancy or lactation. Diagnostic assessment was based on clinical symptoms, serum thyroxine and TRAb, thyroid ultrasound and orbital computed tomography. This CDR3 spans 14 amino acids. Germline V gene lookup returns CDR1 MNHEY and CDR2 SMNVEV (reference sequence). Between the trimmed V and J ends, which lost 2 bases and 4 bases, there was a span of 11 bases.

The specimen sequenced was blood. This chain joins TRBV27 and TRBJ1-2; perhaps TRBD1 as D (6 bases). This clonotype was sampled from a young man with Graves' hyperthyroidism that later progressed to Graves' ophthalmopathy. The CDR3 spells CASSLRGTRYGYTF. In nucleotides, the CDR3 is TGTGCCAGCAGTTTAAGGGGGACACGCTATGGCTACACCTTC.